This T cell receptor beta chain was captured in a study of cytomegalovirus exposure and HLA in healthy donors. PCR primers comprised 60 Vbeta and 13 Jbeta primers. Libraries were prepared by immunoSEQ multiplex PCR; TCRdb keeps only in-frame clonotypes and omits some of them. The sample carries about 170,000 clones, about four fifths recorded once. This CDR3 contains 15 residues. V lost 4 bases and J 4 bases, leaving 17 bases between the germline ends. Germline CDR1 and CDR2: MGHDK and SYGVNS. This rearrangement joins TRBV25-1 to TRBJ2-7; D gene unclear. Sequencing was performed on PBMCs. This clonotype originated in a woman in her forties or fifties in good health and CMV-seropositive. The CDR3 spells CASSVQIPLVYEQYF. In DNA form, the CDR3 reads TGTGCCAGCAGTGTCCAGATACCGTTGGTATACGAGCAGTACTTC.